This entry describes one T cell receptor beta chain. The data derive from a study of blood T cell repertoires in COVID-19. Produced via immunoSEQ multiplex PCR; TCRdb's table is partial and in-frame only. The table shows under 200,000 clones, with around 82% occurring only once. The CDR3 spans 15 residues. Per the germline V gene, CDR1 is SGHNT and CDR2 is YYREEE (reference sequence). The ends lost 3 bases at V and 1 base at J; junction bases unmatched: 1. The chain joins TRBV5-4 to TRBJ2-7; 13 bases match TRBD2. The source of this sequence is a woman aged 60-70 years with acute COVID-19. The material sequenced was PBMCs or T cells enriched from blood (not recorded which). CDR3 nucleotides: TGTGCCAGCAGCTGGGGACTAGCGGGGTCCTACGAGCAGTACTTC. The encoded protein is CASSWGLAGSYEQYF.